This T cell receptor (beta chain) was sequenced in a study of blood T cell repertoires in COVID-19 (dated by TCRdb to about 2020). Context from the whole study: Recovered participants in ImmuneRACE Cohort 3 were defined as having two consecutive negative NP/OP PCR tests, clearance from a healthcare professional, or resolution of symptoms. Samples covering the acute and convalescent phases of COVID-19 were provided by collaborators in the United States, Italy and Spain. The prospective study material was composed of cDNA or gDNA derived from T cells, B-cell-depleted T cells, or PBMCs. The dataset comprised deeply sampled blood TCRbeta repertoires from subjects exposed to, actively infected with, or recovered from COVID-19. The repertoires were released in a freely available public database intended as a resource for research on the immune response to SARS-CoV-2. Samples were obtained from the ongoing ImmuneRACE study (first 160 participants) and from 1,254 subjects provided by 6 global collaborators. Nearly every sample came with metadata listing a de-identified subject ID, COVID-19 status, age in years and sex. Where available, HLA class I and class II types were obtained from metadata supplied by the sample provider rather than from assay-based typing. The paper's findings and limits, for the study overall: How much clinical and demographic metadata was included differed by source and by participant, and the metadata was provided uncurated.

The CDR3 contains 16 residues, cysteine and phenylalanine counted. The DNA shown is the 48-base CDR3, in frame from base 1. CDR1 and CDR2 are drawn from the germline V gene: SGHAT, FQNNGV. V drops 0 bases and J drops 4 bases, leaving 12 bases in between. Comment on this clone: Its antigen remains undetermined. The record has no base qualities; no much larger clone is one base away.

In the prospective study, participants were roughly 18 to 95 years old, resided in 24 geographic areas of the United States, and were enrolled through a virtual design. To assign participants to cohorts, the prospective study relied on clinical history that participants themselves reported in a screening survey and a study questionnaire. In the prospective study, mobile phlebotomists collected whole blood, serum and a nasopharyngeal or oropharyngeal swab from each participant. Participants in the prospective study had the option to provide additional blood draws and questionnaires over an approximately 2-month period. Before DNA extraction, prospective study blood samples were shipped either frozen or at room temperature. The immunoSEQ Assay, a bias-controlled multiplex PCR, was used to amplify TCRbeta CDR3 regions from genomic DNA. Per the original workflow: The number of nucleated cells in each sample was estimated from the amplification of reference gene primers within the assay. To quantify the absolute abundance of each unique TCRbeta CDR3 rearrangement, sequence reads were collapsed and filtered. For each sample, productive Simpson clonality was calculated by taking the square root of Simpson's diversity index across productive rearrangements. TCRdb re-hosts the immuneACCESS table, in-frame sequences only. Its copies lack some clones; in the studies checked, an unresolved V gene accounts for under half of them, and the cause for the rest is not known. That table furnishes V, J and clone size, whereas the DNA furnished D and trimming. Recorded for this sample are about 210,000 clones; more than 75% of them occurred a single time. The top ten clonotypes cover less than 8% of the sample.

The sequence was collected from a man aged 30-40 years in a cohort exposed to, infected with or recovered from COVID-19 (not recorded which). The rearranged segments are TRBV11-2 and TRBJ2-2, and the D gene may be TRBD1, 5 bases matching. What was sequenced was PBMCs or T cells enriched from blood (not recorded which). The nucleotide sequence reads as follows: TGTGCCAGCAGCTTAGATTTACGGACACCCACCGGGGAGCTGTTTTTT. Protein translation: CASSLDLRTPTGELFF.